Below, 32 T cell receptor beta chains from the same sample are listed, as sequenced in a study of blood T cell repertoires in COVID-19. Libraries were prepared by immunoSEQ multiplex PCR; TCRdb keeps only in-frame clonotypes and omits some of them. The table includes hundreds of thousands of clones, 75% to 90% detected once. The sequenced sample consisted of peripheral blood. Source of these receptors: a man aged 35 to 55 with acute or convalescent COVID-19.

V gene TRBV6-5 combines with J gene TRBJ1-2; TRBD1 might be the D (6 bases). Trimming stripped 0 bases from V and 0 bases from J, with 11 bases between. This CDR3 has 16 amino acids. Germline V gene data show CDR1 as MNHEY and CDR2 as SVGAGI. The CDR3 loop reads CASSYSTGHSNYGYTF. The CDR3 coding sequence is TGTGCCAGCAGTTACTCGACAGGCCATTCTAACTATGGCTACACCTTC.

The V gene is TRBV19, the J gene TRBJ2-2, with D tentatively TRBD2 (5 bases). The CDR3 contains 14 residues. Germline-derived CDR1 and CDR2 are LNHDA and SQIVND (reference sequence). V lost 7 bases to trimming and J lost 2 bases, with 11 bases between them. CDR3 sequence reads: CASKSGRNTGELFF. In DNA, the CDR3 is TGTGCCAGTAAAAGTGGGAGAAACACCGGGGAGCTGTTTTTT.

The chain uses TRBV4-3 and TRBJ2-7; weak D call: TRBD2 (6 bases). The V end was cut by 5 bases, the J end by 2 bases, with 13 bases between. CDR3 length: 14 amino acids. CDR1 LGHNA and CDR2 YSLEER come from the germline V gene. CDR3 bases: TGCGCCAGCAGCGTGAGTAGCGGCACCTACGAGCAGTACTTC. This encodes CASSVSSGTYEQYF.

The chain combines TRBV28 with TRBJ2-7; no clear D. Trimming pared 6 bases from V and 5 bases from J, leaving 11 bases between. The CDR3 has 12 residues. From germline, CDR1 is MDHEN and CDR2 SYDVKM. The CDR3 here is CASSPHYNEQYF. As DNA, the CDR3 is TGTGCCAGCAGCCCCCACTATAACGAGCAGTACTTC.

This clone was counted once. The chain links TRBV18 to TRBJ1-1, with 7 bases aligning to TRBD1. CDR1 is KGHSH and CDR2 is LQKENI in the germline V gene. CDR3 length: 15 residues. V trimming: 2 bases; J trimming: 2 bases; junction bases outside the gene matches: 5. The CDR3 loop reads CASSPGDSFNTEAFF. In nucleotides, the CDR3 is TGTGCCAGCTCACCAGGGGACAGCTTTAACACTGAAGCTTTCTTT.

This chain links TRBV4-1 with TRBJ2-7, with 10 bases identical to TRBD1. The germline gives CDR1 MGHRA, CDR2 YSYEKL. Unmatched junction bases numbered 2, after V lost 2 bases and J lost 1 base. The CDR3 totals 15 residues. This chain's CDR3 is CASSQRQGASYEQYF. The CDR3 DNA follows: TGCGCCAGCAGCCAAAGACAGGGGGCATCCTACGAGCAGTACTTC.

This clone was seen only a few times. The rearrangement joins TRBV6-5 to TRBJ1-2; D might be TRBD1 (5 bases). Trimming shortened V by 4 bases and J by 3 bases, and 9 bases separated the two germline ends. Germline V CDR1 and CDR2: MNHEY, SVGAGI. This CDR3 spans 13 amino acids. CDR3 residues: CASSSDRDYGYTF. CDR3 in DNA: TGTGCCAGCAGTTCTGACAGAGACTATGGCTACACCTTC.

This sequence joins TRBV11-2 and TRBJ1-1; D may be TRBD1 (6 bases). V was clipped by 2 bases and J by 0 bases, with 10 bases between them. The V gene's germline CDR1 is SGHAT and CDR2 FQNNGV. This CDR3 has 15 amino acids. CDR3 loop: CASSLTGTMNTEAFF. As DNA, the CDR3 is TGTGCCAGCAGCTTAACAGGGACAATGAACACTGAAGCTTTCTTT.

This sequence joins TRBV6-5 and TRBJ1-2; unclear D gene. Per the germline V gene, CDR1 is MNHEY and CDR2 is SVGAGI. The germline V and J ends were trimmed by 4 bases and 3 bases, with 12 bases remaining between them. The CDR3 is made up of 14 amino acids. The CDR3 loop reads CASSSGGDYYGYTF. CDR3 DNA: TGTGCCAGCAGTTCTGGAGGCGACTACTATGGCTACACCTTC.

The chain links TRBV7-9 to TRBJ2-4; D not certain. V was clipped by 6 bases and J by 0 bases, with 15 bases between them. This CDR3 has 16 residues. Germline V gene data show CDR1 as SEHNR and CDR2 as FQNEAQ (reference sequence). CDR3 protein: CASSSTQALAKNIQYF. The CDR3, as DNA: TGTGCCAGCAGTTCCACGCAAGCGTTAGCCAAAAACATTCAGTACTTC.

The CDR3 reads CASSGLGESSYNSPLHF. The CDR3 region has the DNA TGTGCCAGCAGCGGTCTTGGGGAGAGCTCCTATAATTCACCCCTCCACTTT. The V and J genes are TRBV7-9 and TRBJ1-6, with D unresolved. Germline CDR1 and CDR2: SEHNR and FQNEAQ (reference sequence). Between the trimmed V and J ends, which lost 5 bases and 0 bases, there was a span of 14 bases. The CDR3 consists of 17 residues.

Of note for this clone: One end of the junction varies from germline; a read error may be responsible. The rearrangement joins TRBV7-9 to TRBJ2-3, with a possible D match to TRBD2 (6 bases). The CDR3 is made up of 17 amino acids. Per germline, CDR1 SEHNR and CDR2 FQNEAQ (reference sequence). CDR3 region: CASSPLFRELGTDTQYF. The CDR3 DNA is TGTGCCAGCAGCCCGTTATTTCGGGAGCTGGGCACAGATACACAGTATTTT.

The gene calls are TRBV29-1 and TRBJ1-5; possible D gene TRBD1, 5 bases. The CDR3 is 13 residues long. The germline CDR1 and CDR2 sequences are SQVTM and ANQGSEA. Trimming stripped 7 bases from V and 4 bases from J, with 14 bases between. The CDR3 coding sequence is TGCAGCGCCCAAACGGGACTAAATCAGCCCCAGCATTTT. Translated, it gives CSAQTGLNQPQHF.

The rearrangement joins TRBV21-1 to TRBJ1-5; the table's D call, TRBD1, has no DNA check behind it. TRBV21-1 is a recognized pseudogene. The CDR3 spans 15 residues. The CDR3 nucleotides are TGTGCCAGCCCGCTGGACAGGGAGGCTGTTCAGCCCCAGCATTTT. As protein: CASPLDREAVQPQHF.

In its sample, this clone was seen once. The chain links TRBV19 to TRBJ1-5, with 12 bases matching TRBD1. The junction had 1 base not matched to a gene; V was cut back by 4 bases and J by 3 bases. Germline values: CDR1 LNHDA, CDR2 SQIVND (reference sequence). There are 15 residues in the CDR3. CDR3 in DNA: TGTGCCAGTAGTAGGGGACAGGGGGCCAATCAGCCCCAGCATTTT. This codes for CASSRGQGANQPQHF. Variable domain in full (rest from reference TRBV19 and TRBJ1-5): DGGITQSPKYLFRKEGQNVTLSCEQNLNHDAMYWYRQDPGQGLRLIYYSQIVNDFQKGDIAEGYSVSREKKESFPLTVTSAQKNPTAFYLCASSRGQGANQPQHFGDGTRLSIL.

CDR3 region: CSGDRGISEAFF. CDR3 in DNA: TGCAGCGGGGACAGGGGCATTAGTGAAGCTTTCTTT. The chain uses TRBV29-1 and TRBJ1-1, with TRBD1 identical over 10 bases. CDR3 size: 12 residues. The germline V gene has CDR1 SQVTM and CDR2 ANQGSEA. After removal of 7 bases from V and 7 bases from J, the junction contained 6 bases not matched to a gene.

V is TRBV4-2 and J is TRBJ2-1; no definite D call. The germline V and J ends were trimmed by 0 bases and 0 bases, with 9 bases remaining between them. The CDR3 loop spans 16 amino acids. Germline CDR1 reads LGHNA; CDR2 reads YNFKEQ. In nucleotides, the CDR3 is TGTGCCAGCAGCCAAGAGCACACGGGCTCCTACAATGAGCAGTTCTTC. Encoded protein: CASSQEHTGSYNEQFF.

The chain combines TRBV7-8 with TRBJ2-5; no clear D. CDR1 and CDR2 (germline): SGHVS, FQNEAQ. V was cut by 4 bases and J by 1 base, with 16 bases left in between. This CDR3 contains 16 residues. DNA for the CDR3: TGTGCCAGCAGCTACCCCGGCAGGAAAACCCAAGAGACCCAGTACTTC. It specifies CASSYPGRKTQETQYF.

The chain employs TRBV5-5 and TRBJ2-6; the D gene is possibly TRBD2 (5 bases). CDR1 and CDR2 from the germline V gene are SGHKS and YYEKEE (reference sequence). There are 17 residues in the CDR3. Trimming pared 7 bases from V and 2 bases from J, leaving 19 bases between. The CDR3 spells CASGGLDLGAGANVLTF. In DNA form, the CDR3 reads TGTGCCAGCGGTGGACTTGATTTGGGCGCTGGGGCCAACGTCCTGACTTTC.

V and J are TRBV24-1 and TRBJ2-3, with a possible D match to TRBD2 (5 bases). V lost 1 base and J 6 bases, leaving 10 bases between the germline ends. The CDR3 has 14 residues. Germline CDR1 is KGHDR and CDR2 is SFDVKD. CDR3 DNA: TGTGCCACCAGTGATTTAACTATAGCGGATACGCAGTATTTT. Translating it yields CATSDLTIADTQYF.

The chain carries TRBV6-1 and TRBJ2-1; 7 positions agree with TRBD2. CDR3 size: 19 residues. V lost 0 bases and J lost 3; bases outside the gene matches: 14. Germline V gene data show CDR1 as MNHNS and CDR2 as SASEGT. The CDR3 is CASSEAWREWPSYYNEQFF. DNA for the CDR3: TGTGCCAGCAGTGAAGCTTGGCGGGAGTGGCCCAGTTACTACAATGAGCAGTTCTTC.

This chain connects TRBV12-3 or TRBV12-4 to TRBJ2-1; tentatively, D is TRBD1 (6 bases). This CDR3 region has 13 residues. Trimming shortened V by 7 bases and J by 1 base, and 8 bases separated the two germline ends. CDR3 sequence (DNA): TGTGCCAGCATCAGGGGATCCTACAATGAGCAGTTCTTC. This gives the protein CASIRGSYNEQFF.

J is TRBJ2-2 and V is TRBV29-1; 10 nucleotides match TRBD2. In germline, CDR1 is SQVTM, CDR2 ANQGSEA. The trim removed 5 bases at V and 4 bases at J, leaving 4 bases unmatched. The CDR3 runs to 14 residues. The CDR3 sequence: CSVSRTSGTGELFF. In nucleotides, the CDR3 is TGCAGCGTTTCACGGACTAGCGGCACCGGGGAGCTGTTTTTT.

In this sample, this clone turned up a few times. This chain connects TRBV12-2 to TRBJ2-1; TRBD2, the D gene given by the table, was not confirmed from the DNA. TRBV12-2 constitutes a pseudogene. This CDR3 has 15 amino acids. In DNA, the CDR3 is TGTGCAAGTCGCTTCCTAGCGGGAGCCCCCAATGAGCAGTTCTTC. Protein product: CASRFLAGAPNEQFF.

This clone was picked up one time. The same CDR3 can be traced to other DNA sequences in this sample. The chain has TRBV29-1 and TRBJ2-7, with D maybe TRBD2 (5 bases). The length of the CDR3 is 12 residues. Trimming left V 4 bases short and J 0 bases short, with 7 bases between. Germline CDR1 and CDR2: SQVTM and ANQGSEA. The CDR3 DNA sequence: TGCAGCGTTGGGACTGGCTCCTACGAGCAGTACTTC. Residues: CSVGTGSYEQYF.

In nucleotides, the CDR3 is TGTGCCAGCAGTCGCTGGGGGGTCTACGAGCAGTACTTC. It encodes CASSRWGVYEQYF. The chain carries TRBV27 and TRBJ2-7, with a tentative D call TRBD2 (6 bases). The CDR3 totals 13 residues. Germline V gene lookup returns CDR1 MNHEY and CDR2 SMNVEV (reference sequence). Trimming pared 5 bases from V and 3 bases from J, leaving 11 bases between.

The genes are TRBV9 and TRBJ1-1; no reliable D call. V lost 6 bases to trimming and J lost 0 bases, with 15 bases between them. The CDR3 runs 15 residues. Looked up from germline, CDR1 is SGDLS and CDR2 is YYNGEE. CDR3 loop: CASNHGGSMNTEAFF. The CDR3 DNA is TGTGCCAGCAACCATGGCGGATCCATGAACACTGAAGCTTTCTTT.

The CDR3 DNA follows: TGTGCCAGCAGTTCCTGGACAGGGGGCGTCTATGGCTACACCTTC. Protein product: CASSSWTGGVYGYTF. V gene TRBV27 combines with J gene TRBJ1-2, with TRBD1 identical over 11 bases. Trimming at V came to 4 bases and at J to 4 bases, leaving 5 bases not matched to a gene. CDR1 is MNHEY, CDR2 SMNVEV, per germline (reference sequence). The CDR3 loop spans 15 amino acids.

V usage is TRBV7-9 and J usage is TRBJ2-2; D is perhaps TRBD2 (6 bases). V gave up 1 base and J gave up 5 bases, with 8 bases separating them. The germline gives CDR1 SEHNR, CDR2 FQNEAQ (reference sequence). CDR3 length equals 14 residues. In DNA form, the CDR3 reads TGTGCCAGCAGCTTAGGGGAGGCGACCGGGGAGCTGTTTTTT. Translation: CASSLGEATGELFF.

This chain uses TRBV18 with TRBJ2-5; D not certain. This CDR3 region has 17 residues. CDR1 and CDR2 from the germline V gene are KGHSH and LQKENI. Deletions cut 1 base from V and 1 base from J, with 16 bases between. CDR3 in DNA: TGTGCCAGCTCACCACAGAACACCCGGAGAATCCAAGAGACCCAGTACTTC. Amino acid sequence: CASSPQNTRRIQETQYF.

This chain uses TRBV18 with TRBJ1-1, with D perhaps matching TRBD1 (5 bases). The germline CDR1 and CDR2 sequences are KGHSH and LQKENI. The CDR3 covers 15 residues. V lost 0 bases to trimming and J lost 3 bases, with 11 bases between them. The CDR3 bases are TGTGCCAGCTCACCACCCAACCAAGGGGACACTGAAGCTTTCTTT. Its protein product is CASSPPNQGDTEAFF.

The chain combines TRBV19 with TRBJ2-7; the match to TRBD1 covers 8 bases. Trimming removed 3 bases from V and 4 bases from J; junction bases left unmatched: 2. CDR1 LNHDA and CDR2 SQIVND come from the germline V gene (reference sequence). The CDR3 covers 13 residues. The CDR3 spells CASSMTGAYEQYF. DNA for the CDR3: TGTGCCAGTAGTATGACAGGGGCATACGAGCAGTACTTC.